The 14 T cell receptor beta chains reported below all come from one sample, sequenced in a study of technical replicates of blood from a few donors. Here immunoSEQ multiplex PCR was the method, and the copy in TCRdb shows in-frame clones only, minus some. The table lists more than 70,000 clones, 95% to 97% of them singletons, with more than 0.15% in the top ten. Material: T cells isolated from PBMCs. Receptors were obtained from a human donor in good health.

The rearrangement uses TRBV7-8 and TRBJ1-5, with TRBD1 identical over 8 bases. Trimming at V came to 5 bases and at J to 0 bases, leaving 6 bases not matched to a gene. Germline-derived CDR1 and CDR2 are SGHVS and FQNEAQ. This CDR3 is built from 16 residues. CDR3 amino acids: CASSNRQGYSNQPQHF. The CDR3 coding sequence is TGTGCCAGCAGCAATAGACAGGGGTATAGCAATCAGCCCCAGCATTTT.

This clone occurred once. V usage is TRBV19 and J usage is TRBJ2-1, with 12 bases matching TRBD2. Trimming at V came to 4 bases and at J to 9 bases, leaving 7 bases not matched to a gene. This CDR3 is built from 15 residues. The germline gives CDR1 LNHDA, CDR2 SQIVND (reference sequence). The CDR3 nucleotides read TGTGCCAGTAGTACGACTAGCGGGAGTTTGGCTGAGCAGTTCTTC. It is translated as CASSTTSGSLAEQFF.

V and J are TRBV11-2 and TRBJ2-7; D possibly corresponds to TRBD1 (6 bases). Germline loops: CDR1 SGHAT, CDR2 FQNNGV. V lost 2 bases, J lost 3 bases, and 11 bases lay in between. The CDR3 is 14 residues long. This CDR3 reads CASSLSQGVYEQYF. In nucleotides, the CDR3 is TGTGCCAGCAGCTTATCACAGGGTGTCTACGAGCAGTACTTC.

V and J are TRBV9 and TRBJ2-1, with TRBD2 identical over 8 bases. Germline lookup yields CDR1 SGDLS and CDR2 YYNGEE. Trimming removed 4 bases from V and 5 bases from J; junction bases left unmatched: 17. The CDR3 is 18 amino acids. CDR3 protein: CASSPHWGAGEPNNEQFF. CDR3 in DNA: TGTGCCAGCAGCCCCCATTGGGGAGCGGGGGAACCCAACAATGAGCAGTTCTTC.

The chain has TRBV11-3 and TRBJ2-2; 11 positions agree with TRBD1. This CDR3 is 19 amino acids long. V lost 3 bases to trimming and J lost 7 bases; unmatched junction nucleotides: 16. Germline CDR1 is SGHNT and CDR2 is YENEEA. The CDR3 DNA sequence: TGTGCCAGCAGCTTTTCTCAAACCGGGACAGGGGGATTGAGCGGGGAGCTGTTTTTT. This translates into CASSFSQTGTGGLSGELFF.

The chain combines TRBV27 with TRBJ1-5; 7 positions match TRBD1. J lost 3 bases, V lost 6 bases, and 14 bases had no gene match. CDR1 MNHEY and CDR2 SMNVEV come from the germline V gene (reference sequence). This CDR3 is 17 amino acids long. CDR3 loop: CASRLRAGTEINQPQHF. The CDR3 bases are TGTGCCAGCAGGTTAAGGGCCGGGACAGAGATCAATCAGCCCCAGCATTTT.

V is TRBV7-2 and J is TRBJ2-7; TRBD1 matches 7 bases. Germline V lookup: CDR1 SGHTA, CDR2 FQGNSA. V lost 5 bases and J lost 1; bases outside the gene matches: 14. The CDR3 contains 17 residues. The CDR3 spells CASSPPLYRGRSYEQYF. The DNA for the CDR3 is TGTGCCAGCAGCCCCCCCCTGTACAGGGGCAGGTCCTACGAGCAGTACTTC.

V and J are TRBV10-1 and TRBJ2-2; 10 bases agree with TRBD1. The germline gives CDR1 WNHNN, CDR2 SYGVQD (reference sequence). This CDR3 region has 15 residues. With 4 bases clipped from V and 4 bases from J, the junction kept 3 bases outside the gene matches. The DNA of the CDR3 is TGCGCCAGCAGTGGGGGACAGGGGCCCACCGGGGAGCTGTTTTTT. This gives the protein CASSGGQGPTGELFF.

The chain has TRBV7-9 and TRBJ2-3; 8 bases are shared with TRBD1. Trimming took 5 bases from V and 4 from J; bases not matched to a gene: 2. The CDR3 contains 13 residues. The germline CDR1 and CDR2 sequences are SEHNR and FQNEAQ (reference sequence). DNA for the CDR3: TGTGCCAGCAGCAAGACAGGGGCAGATACGCAGTATTTT. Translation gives CASSKTGADTQYF.

Here the CDR3 DNA reads TGTGCCAGCAGTCCCCGGACAGACTTTGAGCAGTTCTTC. This sequence encodes CASSPRTDFEQFF. This chain uses TRBV27 with TRBJ2-1; tentative D call: TRBD1 (6 bases). Trimming shortened V by 5 bases and J by 9 bases, and 14 bases separated the two germline ends. CDR1 is MNHEY and CDR2 is SMNVEV in the germline V gene (reference sequence). This CDR3 is 13 amino acids long.

In nucleotides, the CDR3 is TGTGCCAGCAGCCCTCCCGCAGGGGGCAGATACGAGCAGTACTTC. Protein product: CASSPPAGGRYEQYF. The chain couples TRBV11-2 to TRBJ2-7, with 8 positions matching TRBD1. V lost 5 bases to trimming and J lost 4 bases; unmatched junction nucleotides: 10. This CDR3 comprises 15 residues. Germline values: CDR1 SGHAT, CDR2 FQNNGV.

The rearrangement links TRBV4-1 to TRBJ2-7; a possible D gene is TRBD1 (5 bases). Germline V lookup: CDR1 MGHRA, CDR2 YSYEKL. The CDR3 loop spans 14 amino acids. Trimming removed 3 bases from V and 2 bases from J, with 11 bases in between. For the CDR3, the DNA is TGCGCCAGCAGCCATGCAGGGATTCCCTACGAGCAGTACTTC. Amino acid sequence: CASSHAGIPYEQYF.

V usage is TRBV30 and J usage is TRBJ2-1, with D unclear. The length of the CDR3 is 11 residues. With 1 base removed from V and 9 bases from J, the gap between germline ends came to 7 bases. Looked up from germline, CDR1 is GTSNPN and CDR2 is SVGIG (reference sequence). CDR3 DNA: TGTGCCTGGAGTGGTGTCTTTGAGCAGTTCTTC. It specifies CAWSGVFEQFF.

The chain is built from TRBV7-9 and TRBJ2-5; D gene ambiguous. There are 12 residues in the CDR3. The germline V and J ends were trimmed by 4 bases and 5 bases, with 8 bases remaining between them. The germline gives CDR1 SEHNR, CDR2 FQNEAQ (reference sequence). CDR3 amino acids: CASSSPQETQYF. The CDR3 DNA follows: TGTGCCAGCAGCTCCCCTCAGGAGACCCAGTACTTC.